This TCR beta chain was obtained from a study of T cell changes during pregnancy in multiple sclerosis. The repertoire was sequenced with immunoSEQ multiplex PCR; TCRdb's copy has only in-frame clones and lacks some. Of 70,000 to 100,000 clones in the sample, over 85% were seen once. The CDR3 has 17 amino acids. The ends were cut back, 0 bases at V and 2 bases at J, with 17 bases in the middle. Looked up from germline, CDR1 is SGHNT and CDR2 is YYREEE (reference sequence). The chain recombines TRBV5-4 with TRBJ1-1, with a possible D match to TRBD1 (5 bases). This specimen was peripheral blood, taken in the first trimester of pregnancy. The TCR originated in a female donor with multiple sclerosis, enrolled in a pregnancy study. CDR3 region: CASSLAGGAGTNTEAFF. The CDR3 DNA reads TGTGCCAGCAGCTTGGCGGGCGGGGCCGGAACAAACACTGAAGCTTTCTTT. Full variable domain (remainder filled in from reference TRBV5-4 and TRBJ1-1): ETGVTQSPTHLIKTRGQQVTLRCSSQSGHNTVSWYQQALGQGPQFIFQYYREEENGRGNFPPRFSGLQFPNYSSELNVNALELDDSALYLCASSLAGGAGTNTEAFFGQGTRLTVV.